This T cell receptor (beta chain) was sequenced for a study of human T cells and chemical hapten exposure. Unfractionated whole blood yielded the extracted total RNA. General study findings and limits: Counts of TCRs above 1 in 1000 frequency stayed unchanged with DPC sensitization.

This clonotype was detected ten times or more. Its specificity is unknown. TCRdb used MiXCR to reprocess the 5' RACE reads, holding one entry per CDR3 protein. The sample shows about 140,000 distinct CDR3 sequences, 4.1% of them seen only once. CDR3 length: 16 residues. V dropped 7 bases and J dropped 4 bases, with 19 bases sitting between them. Germline lookup yields CDR1 MDHEN and CDR2 SYDVKM. The J gene is TRBJ2-2, the V gene TRBV28; a possible D gene is TRBD2 (5 bases). This clonotype originated in a female donor in good health. CDR3 nucleotides: TGTGCCAGCATTCACTTAGGCCTAGCAACCACCGGGGAGCTGTTTTTT. Translated, it gives CASIHLGLATTGELFF.